The sequence of this T cell receptor (beta chain) was determined in a study of cytomegalovirus exposure and HLA in healthy donors (dated by TCRdb to about 2017). A note on the overall study: An earlier analysis of roughly 610 of the donors reported about 260 Gb of sequence data and 117 million unique TCR beta sequences obtained from approximately 180 million T cells. Approximately 310 gigabases of sequencing data and tens of millions of unique TCR sequences were included in an early release covering around 650 HLA-typed donors. Of the approximately 400 genotyped donors, roughly 80% were placed in the genetic ancestry cluster associated with self-reported Caucasian donors. The study was designed to test whether signatures of past pathogen exposure could be identified by cataloging public T cell receptors. The study used immunosequencing to profile the T cell repertoires of 666 subjects and linked those repertoires to cytomegalovirus serostatus. Besides the first cohort of hundreds of subjects, a separate validation cohort made up of 120 different subjects was used. To predict cytomegalovirus infection status, the study combined high-throughput TCR immunosequencing, statistical association of individual TCRs with disease status, and machine learning. A later analysis re-examined previously published TCR beta repertoires from just over 650 donors and added high-resolution HLA genotyping to investigate patterns of TCR occurrence. Rather than drawing on any new phenotypic data, the later analysis identified candidate immune exposures from TCR beta sequences and the way those sequences occurred across donors. An earlier analysis of 500 to 650 of the donors applied high-throughput TCR beta sequencing to assess whether each TCR beta V gene segment acted as functional or pseudogenic. Donor age, sex, ethnicity and CMV serostatus were compiled alongside the repertoire data. In a later genetic analysis, genome-wide SNP genotypes for about 55% of the roughly 700 donors were used, and that subset was treated as a discovery cohort. All discovery cohort repertoires had been generated on a single sequencing platform. Class I and class II HLA loci were covered by the typing at four-digit resolution. The number of typed donors differed by locus: about 629-640 for A, B, C, DRB1 and DQB1; approximately 540 for DQA1; over 600 for DPA1; and about 450 for DPB1. Four to six DR-DQ haplotypes were handled as single units for association and clustering, since linkage in the cohort was strong. Among about 410 genotyped donors of the cohort, an average of around 240,000 unique TCR beta nucleotide sequences was sequenced per donor, of which approximately 18% were non-productive. What the work shows at the level of the full study, not this receptor alone: Most TCR sequences were observed very rarely across donors, whereas some public TCRs were present in many individuals. For the cohort, immune exposure information was limited to CMV serostatus. According to a later analysis, TCR association rates differed among HLA loci, with DRB1 alleles showing the most associated TCRs and HLA-C alleles showing the fewest. Only TCR beta chains were sequenced in this cohort, and the absence of alpha or paired-chain data limited detectable features. The earlier analysis of approximately 590 of the donors excluded some 15 rarely observed V segments, including chromosome 9 orphons, because counts were too low. Specific HLA alleles were associated with 15,000 to 20,000 TCR beta sequences at a false discovery rate of 0.05 in a later analysis. Three of the identified cytomegalovirus-associated TCR beta chains were confirmed in vitro to be specific for cytomegalovirus antigens. Cytomegalovirus status was reported to be diagnosed by the classifier with high specificity and sensitivity in both the original and validation cohorts. Several of the top co-occurrence clusters appeared to be linked to parvovirus B19, influenza, CMV and Epstein-Barr virus, according to a later analysis. A later genetic analysis reported fewer N-insertions in productive TCRs among donors in an Asian-associated ancestry cluster than the roughly 670-donor mean. It was suggested by the authors that the approach could potentially be generalized to other disease states and immunological phenotypes. Broadly in line with IMGT annotations, most TCR beta V segments showed up in productive rearrangements about 87% or about 30% of the time in an earlier analysis of approximately 600 of the donors. According to a later analysis, most CMV-associated TCR beta chains appeared to be HLA-restricted, and the HLA associations seemed to be driven largely by CMV exposure. Linkage disequilibrium might explain the correlated functional status among segregating V segments, but an unknown experimental factor could not be ruled out. The study gave a list of under 200 TCR beta chains associated with cytomegalovirus. The presence/absence analyses assumed that sequencing depth was roughly uniform across donors, and that assumption may not be true. In a later genetic analysis, a missense DCLRE1C variant was associated with V-gene and J-gene trimming of TCR beta chains, and the association was replicated in an independent cohort. When HLA alleles, especially DR and DQ, strongly co-occurred, TCR associations were difficult to assign to individual alleles. Because HLA typing was missing for some donors at each locus, association tests included only the typed subset. A further reported finding was that TCR beta sequences accurately predicted the HLA-A and HLA-B alleles for most subjects in the first cohort. The 87-base-pair reads could not distinguish some IMGT-functional V segments, including TRBV6-2 and TRBV6-3, so those segments were excluded. A later analysis found that HLA-associated TCR beta chains were more clonally expanded and had lower generation probabilities than equally common non-associated chains. A cluster of highly shared sequence variants was judged likely to be a technical artifact of the sequencing pipeline.

This clone turned up a few times. Its antigen is unknown. The record has no base qualities; no much larger clone is one base away. Receptors were amplified or captured by the immunoSEQ multiplex PCR assay. The multiplex PCR relied on a mix of 60 forward primers for TCR Vbeta segments and 13 reverse primers for TCR Jbeta segments. The CDR3 region of rearranged TCR beta genes was amplified from genomic DNA by a multiplex PCR assay. The amplified TCR beta libraries were sequenced on the Illumina HiSeq System as 87-base-pair reads. Concerning the study's data processing: Across the roughly 700 repertoires, a later analysis counted 78 million or so unique TCR beta chains, about 10 million of which were shared by at least two donors. A nearest-neighbor algorithm error-corrected the raw reads and collapsed the reads into unique sequences, merging closely related sequences to remove PCR and sequencing errors. V, D and J gene segments were assigned by aligning CDR3 sequences to IMGT reference sequences. For a sequence to be retained, a match of at least six nucleotides to both a V gene segment and a J gene segment was required. Rearrangements were classified as productive when the CDR3 lacked stop codons and remained in frame with V and J, and all other rearrangements were classified as non-productive. CDR3 was defined by IMGT convention, running from the second conserved V-encoded cysteine to the conserved J-encoded phenylalanine. Sequences without an unambiguous match to a single V gene segment were excluded from the earlier analysis of a few hundred of the donors. An earlier analysis of roughly 590 of the donors called V segments functional above 56.7% productive rearrangements and segregating when the between-donor standard deviation exceeded 5%. To diagnose cytomegalovirus status from the catalog of TCR beta chain sequences, a statistical classification framework was built. V and J gene assignment, in a later analysis, came from comparing TCR nucleotide sequences with IMGT/GENE-DB human TR gene sequences. A later analysis assigned CDR3 sequences and most-parsimonious VDJ recombination scenarios with the TCRdist pipeline. A later analysis defined each TCR beta chain by its CDR3 amino acid sequence plus V-gene family, and excluded reads lacking a unique V-gene family. As a way to deal with suspected cross-contamination and a sequencing artifact, a later analysis dropped hundreds of nucleotide sequences that were highly shared and had low generation probability. In a later analysis, a clonal expansion index for each public chain was calculated from normalized within-repertoire ranks of inferred template counts. In a later analysis, generation probabilities were computed with a VDJ recombination model fitted to out-of-frame rearrangements, and the resulting probabilities were checked against IGoR. In a later analysis, TCR-TCR, TCR-HLA and TCR-CMV co-occurrence was scored with hypergeometric tests, and a repertoire-size bias correction was applied to TCR pairs. False discovery rates were estimated in a later analysis by permuting HLA or CMV assignments 20 times. A later analysis grouped co-occurring TCRs with DBSCAN, adding TCRdist sequence similarity when clustering within HLA-allele-positive subsets. Repertoires with fewer than 30,000 or more than 120,000 public chains were left out of co-occurrence clustering, as were a handful of repertoires with anomalous nucleotide sharing. TCRdb obtained this table from immuneACCESS and retained in-frame rearrangements with V and J assigned. These tables miss some clones; where compared with another copy, unresolved V genes account for less than half of the shortfall, and the remainder is unexplained. That table gives V, J and clone size, and the DNA gave D and trimming. The sample has approximately 130,000 clones on record, over 75% of them singletons. Together, the top ten hold more than 0.95% of the sample.

Taken from the germline V gene, the CDR1 and CDR2 loops are MDHEN and SYDVKM. Trimming takes 7 bases from V and 0 bases from J, and the germline ends sit 10 bases apart. From its cysteine to its phenylalanine, the CDR3 spans 14 amino acids. Kept here is only the CDR3 DNA, which spans 42 bases and is read in frame from base 1. The cohort comprised fewer than 700 healthy bone marrow donors. At the time of sampling, every cohort member was nominally healthy, though immune exposures that went unrecorded were likely present. The donor was CMV seronegative and was included in the group of several hundred seronegative cohort members. Each donor provided a peripheral blood sample, and peripheral blood mononuclear cells were used for TCR beta sequencing. Genomic DNA was extracted from the blood cell samples with the Qiagen DNeasy Blood Extraction Kit.

Material: PBMCs. The TCR originated in a man between 50 and 59 years old in good health and CMV-seronegative. The chain was built from TRBV28 and TRBJ2-1; the D gene is possibly TRBD1, with 5 bases matching. The CDR3 corresponds to CASNRQTSYNEQFF. The bases read TGTGCCAGCAACCGACAGACCTCCTACAATGAGCAGTTCTTC. The reference TRBV28 and TRBJ2-1 proteins fill in what lies around the CDR3, so the full variable domain reads DVKVTQSSRYLVKRTGEKVFLECVQDMDHENMFWYRQDPGLGLRLIYFSYDVKMKEKGDIPEGYSVSREKKERFSLILESASTNQTSMYLCASNRQTSYNEQFFGPGTRLTVL.